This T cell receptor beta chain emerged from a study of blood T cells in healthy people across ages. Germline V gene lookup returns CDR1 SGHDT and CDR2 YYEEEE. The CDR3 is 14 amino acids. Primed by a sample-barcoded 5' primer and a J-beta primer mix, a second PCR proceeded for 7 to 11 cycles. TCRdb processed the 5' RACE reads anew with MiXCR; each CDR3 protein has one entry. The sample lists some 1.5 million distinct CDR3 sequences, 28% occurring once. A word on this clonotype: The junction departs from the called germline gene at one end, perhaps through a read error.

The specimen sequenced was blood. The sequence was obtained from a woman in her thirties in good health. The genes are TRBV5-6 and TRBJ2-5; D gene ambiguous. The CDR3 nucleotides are TGTGCCAGCAGTTTGGTCTATGGTGAAGAGACCCAGTACTTC. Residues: CASSLVYGEETQYF.